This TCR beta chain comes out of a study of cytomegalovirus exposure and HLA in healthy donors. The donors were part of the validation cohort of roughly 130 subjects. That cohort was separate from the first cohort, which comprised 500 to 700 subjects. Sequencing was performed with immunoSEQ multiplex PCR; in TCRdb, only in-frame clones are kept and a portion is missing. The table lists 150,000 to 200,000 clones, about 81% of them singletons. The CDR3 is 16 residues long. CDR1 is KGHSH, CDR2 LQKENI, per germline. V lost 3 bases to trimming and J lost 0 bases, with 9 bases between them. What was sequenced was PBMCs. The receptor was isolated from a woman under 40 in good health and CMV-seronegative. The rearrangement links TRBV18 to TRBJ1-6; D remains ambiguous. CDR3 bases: TGTGCCAGCTCACCCACTTACTCCTCCTATAATTCACCCCTCCACTTT. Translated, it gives CASSPTYSSYNSPLHF. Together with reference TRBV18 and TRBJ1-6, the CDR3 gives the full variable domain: NAGVMQNPRHLVRRRGQEARLRCSPMKGHSHVYWYRQLPEEGLKFMVYLQKENIIDESGMPKERFSAEFPKEGPSILRIQQVVRGDSAAYFCASSPTYSSYNSPLHFGNGTRLTVT.